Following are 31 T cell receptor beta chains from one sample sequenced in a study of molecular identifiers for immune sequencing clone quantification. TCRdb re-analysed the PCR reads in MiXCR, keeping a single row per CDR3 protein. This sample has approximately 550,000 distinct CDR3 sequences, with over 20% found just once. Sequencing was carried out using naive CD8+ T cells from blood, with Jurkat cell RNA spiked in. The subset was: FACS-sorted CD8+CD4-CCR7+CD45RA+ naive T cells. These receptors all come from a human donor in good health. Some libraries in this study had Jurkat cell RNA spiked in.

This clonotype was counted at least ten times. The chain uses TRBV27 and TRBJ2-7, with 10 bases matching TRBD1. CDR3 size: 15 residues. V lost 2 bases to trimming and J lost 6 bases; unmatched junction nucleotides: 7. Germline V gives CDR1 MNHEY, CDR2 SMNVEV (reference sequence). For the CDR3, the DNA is TGTGCCAGCAGTTTAGTGGGGACAGGGGTTGGCGAGCAGTACTTC. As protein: CASSLVGTGVGEQYF.

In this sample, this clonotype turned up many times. The CDR3 bases are TGTGCCAGCAGCATATCGGGTTCCTACGAGCAGTACTTC. Translation: CASSISGSYEQYF. The chain is built from TRBV19 and TRBJ2-7, with D unclear. Germline loops: CDR1 LNHDA, CDR2 SQIVND (reference sequence). The CDR3 is 13 amino acids. Trimming shortened V by 9 bases and J by 1 base, and 13 bases separated the two germline ends.

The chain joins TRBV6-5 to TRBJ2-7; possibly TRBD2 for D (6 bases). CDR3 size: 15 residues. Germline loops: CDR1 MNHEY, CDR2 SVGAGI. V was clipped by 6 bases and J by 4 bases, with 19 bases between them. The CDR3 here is CASSTNAGTPYEQYF. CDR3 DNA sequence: TGTGCCAGCAGCACCAACGCCGGGACTCCATACGAGCAGTACTTC.

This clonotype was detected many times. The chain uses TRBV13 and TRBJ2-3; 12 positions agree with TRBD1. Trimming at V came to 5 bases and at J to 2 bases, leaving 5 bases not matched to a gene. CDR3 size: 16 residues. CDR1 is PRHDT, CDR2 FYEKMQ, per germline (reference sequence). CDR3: CASSPGTGGTTDTQYF. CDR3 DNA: TGTGCCAGCAGCCCCGGGACAGGGGGCACCACAGATACGCAGTATTTT.

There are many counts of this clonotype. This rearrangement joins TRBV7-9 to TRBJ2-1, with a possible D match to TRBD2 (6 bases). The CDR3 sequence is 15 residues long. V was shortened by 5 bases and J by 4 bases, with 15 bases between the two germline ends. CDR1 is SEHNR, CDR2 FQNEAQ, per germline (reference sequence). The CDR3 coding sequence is TGTGCCAGCAGCCTCCGGGGCGGGGAATACAATGAGCAGTTCTTC. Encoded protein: CASSLRGGEYNEQFF.

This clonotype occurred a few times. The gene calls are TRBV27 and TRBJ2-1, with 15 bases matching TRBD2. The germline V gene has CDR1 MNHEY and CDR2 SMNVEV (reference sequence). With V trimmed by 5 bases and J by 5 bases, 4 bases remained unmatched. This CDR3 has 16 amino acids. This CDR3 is CASSPRTSGGDNEQFF. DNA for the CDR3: TGTGCCAGCAGTCCCCGGACTAGCGGGGGGGACAATGAGCAGTTCTTC.

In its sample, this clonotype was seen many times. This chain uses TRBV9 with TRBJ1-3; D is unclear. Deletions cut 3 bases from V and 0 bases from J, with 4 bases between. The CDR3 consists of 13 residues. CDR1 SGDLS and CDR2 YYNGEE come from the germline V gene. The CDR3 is CASSEVSGNTIYF. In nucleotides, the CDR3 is TGTGCCAGCAGCGAGGTCTCTGGAAACACCATATATTTT.

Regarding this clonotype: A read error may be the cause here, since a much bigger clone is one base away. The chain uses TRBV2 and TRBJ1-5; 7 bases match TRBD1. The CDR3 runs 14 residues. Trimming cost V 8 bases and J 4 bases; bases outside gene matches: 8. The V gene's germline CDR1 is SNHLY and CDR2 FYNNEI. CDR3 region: CASWGGQPNQPQHF. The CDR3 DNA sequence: TGTGCCAGCTGGGGGGGACAGCCAAATCAGCCCCAGCATTTT. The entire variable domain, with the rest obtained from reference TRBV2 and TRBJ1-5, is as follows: EPEVTQTPSHQVTQMGQEVILRCVPISNHLYFYWYRQILGQKVEFLVSFYNNEISEKSEIFDDQFSVERPDGSNFTLKIRSTKLEDSAMYFCASWGGQPNQPQHFGDGTRLSIL.

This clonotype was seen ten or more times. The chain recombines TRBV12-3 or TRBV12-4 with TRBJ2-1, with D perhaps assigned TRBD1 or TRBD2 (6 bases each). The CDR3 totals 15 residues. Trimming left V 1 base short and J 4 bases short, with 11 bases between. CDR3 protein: CASSLGGAPYNEQFF. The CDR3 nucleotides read TGTGCCAGCAGTTTAGGGGGGGCCCCTTACAATGAGCAGTTCTTC.

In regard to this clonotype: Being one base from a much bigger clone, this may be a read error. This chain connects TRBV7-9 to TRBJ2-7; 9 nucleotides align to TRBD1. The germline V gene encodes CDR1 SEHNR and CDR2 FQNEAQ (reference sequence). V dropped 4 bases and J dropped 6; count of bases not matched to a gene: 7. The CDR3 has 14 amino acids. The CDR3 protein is CASSWDRVGCEQYF. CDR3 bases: TGTGCCAGCAGCTGGGACAGGGTGGGCTGCGAGCAGTACTTC.

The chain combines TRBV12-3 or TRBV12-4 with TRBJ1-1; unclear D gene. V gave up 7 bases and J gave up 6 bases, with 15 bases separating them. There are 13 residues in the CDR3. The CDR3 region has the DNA TGTGCCAGCAAGGGATCCCTCGTCGCTGAAGCTTTCTTT. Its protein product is CASKGSLVAEAFF.

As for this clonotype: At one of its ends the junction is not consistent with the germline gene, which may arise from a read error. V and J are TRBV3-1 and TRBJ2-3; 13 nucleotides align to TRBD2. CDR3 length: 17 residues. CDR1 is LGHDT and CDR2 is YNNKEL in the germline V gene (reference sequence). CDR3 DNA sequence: TGTGCCGGCAGCCAAGAATCCGGGACTAGCGGGATAGATACGCAGTATTTT. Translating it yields CAGSQESGTSGIDTQYF.

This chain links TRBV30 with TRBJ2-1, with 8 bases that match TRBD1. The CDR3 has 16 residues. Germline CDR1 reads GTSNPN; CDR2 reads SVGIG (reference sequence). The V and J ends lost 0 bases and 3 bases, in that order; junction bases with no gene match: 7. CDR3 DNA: TGTGCCTGGAGTGTAGGGCTCGGGACAGGCTACAATGAGCAGTTCTTC. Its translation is CAWSVGLGTGYNEQFF.

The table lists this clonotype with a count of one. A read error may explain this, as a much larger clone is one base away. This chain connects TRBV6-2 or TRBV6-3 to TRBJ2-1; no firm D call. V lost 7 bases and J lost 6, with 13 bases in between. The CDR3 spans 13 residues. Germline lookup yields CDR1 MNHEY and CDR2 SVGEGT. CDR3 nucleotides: TGTGCCAGCAACCAATCAGCCGGCAATGAGCAGTTCTTC. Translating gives CASNQSAGNEQFF.

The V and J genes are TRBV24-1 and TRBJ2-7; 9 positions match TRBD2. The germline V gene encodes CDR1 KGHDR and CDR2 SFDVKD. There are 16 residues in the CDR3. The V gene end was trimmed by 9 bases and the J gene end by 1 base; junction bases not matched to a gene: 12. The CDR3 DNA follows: TGTGCCACCTCCGGGGCCATGGCGGGAGGGTCCTACGAGCAGTACTTC. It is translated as CATSGAMAGGSYEQYF.

CDR3 region: CASSGLEGARDEQFF. The CDR3 DNA reads TGTGCCAGCAGTGGCCTTGAGGGGGCTAGAGATGAGCAGTTCTTC. The rearrangement uses TRBV12-3 or TRBV12-4 and TRBJ2-1; the match to TRBD1 covers 7 bases. The CDR3 extends over 15 amino acids. V trimming: 5 bases; J trimming: 8 bases; junction bases outside the gene matches: 12.

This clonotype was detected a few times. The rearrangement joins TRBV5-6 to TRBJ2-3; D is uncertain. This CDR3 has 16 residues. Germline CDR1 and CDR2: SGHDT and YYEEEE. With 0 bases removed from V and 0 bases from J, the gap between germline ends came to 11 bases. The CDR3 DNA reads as TGTGCCAGCAGCTTGGGCCTCAGCGCCAGCACAGATACGCAGTATTTT. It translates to CASSLGLSASTDTQYF.

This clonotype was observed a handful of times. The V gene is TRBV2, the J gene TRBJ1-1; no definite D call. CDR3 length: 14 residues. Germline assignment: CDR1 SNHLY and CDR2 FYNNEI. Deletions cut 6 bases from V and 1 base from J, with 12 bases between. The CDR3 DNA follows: TGTGCCAGCAGGGACTCAGCGGGGAACACTGAAGCTTTCTTT. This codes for CASRDSAGNTEAFF.

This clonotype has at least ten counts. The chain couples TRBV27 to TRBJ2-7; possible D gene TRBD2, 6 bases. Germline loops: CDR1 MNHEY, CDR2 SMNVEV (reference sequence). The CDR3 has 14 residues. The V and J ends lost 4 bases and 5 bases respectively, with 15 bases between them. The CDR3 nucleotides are TGTGCCAGCAGTTCGCCGGGACTCGAGGACGAGCAGTACTTC. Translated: CASSSPGLEDEQYF.

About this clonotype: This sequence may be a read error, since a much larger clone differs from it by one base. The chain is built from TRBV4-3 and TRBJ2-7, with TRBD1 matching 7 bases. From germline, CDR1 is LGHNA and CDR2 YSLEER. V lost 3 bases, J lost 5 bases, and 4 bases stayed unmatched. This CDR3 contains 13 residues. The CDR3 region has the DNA TGCGCCAGCAGCCATGGCAGGGGGAACGAGCAGTACTTC. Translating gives CASSHGRGNEQYF.

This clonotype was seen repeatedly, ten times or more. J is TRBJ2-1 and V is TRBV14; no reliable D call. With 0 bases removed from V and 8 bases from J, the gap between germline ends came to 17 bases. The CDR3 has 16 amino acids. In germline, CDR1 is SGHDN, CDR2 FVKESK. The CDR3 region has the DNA TGTGCCAGCAGCCAAGATTCAGCCGGAGTGGTCGATGAGCAGTTCTTC. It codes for CASSQDSAGVVDEQFF.

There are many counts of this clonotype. The CDR3 DNA reads as TGTGCCAGCAGCCCGCGGACAGGGACGGCTTTCTTT. It yields the protein CASSPRTGTAFF. This chain links TRBV7-9 with TRBJ1-1; TRBD1 aligns across 8 bases. The CDR3 runs to 12 residues. The V and J ends lost 5 bases and 11 bases, in that order; junction bases with no gene match: 7. Germline values: CDR1 SEHNR, CDR2 FQNEAQ (reference sequence).

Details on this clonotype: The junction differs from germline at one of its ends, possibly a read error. CDR3 residues: CASSPSRDRERRPRHF. In DNA form, the CDR3 reads TGTGCCAGCAGTCCAAGCCGGGACAGGGAGCGAAGGCCCCGGCATTTT. The chain joins TRBV12-3 or TRBV12-4 to TRBJ1-5; 9 bases match TRBD1. The CDR3 is 16 amino acids.

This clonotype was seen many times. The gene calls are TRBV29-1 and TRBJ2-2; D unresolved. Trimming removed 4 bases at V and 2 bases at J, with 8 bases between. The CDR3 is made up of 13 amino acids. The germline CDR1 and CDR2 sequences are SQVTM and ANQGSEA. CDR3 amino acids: CSVGDTNTGELFF. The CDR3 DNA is TGCAGCGTTGGGGATACCAACACCGGGGAGCTGTTTTTT.

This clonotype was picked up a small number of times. As DNA, the CDR3 is TGCGCCAGCACCCCCCCAGATAGCGGGACCGACAATGAGCAGTTCTTC. Its protein product is CASTPPDSGTDNEQFF. The V gene is TRBV4-1, the J gene TRBJ2-1, with 8 bases aligning to TRBD2. CDR3 size: 16 residues. The ends lost 7 bases at V and 5 bases at J; junction bases unmatched: 13. CDR1 is MGHRA and CDR2 is YSYEKL in the germline V gene.

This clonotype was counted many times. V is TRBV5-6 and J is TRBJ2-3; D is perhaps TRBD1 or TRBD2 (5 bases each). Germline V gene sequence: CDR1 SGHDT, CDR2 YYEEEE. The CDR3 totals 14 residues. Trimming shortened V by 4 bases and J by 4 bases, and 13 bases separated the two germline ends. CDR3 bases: TGTGCCAGCAGCCCGGGTTGGGACCCAGATACGCAGTATTTT. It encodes CASSPGWDPDTQYF. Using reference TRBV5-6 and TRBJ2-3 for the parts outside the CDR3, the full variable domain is DAGVTQSPTHLIKTRGQQVTLRCSPKSGHDTVSWYQQALGQGPQFIFQYYEEEERQRGNFPDRFSGHQFPNYSSELNVNALLLGDSALYLCASSPGWDPDTQYFGPGTRLTVL.

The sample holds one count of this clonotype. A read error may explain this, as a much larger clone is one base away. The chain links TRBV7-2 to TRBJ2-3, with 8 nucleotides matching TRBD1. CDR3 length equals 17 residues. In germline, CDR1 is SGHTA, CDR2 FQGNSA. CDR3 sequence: CANSSNNRGFSTDTQYF. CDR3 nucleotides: TGTGCCAACAGCTCAAATAACAGGGGGTTCAGCACAGATACGCAGTATTTT.

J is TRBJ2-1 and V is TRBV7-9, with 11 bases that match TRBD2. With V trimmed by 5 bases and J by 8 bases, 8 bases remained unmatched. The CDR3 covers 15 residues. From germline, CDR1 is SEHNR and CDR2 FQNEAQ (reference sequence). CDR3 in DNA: TGTGCCAGCAGCCTTACTAGCGGGAGAATCGATGAGCAGTTCTTC. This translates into CASSLTSGRIDEQFF.

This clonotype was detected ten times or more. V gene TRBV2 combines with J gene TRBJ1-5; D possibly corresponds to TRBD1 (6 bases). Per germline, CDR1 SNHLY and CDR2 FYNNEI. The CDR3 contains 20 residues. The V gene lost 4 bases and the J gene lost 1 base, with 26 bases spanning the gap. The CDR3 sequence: CASSGNRERFQLASNQPQHF. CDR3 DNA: TGTGCCAGCAGTGGAAACAGGGAAAGGTTTCAACTAGCCAGCAATCAGCCCCAGCATTTT.

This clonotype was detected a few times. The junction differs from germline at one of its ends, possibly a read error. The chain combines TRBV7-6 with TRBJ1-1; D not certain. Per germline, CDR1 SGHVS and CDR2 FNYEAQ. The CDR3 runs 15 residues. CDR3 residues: CVSSPEVEAHTEAFF. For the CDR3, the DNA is TGTGTCAGCAGCCCGGAGGTGGAGGCTCACACTGAAGCTTTCTTT.

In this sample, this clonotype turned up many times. The CDR3 bases are TGTGCCAGCGGGGAGCTTGGGTACGAGCAGTACTTC. Translated: CASGELGYEQYF. V and J are TRBV6-2 or TRBV6-3 and TRBJ2-7; D might be TRBD2 (5 bases). The V gene lost 8 bases and the J gene lost 4 bases, with 12 bases spanning the gap. CDR3 size: 12 residues. Germline assignment: CDR1 MNHEY and CDR2 SVGEGT.